Below, one TCR beta chain is given with its context. The specificity of this receptor is unknown. Base qualities were left out, and no much larger clone turns up one base away. Within the sample, other DNA sequences also encode this same CDR3. Using the deep immunoSEQ assay, multiplex PCR amplified TCR CDR3 regions from genomic DNA. For each cell subset, the extracted genomic DNA was distributed evenly across all wells of several immunoSEQ 96-well plates, and each plate served as one replicate. For sorted subsets, roughly 200 ng genomic DNA, equal to tens of thousands of T cell genomes, was loaded into each replicate PCR. Purified libraries were measured with a Qubit 3.0 fluorometer, size-checked on a Bioanalyzer 2100, and measured again with the KAPA Library Quantification kit. A separate single-read 150-cycle Illumina NextSeq 550 flow cell was used to sequence each immunoSEQ 96-well plate. The paper's processing steps were these. Because the immunoSEQ output included only junctional sequences and no quality scores, the filtering could not be the same as the filtering used for full-length reads. Sequences were annotated with PyIR, a Python wrapper for IgBLAST v1.9, and V/J genes and CDR3 were assigned using IMGT germline references. Reads were filtered out if the reads had weak V/J assignments (E-value above 1e-6), no CDR3, stop codons, out-of-frame junctions, or ambiguous translated residues. V3J clonotypes were defined as sequences sharing an identical inferred V gene, J gene, and CDR3 amino acid sequence. The percentage overlap between two repertoires was calculated by dividing the number of shared unique clonotypes by the size of the smaller repertoire. RTK rarefaction, the Chao1 estimator, and Recon v2.1 estimates of unobserved clonotypes were used to assess repertoire richness. Generation probabilities were computed with OLGA for all TCRbeta clonotypes obtained by the gDNA method from four donors. The clones in this table, taken by TCRdb from immuneACCESS, are in-frame only. Not every clone is retained; where verified, under half of the shortfall comes from an unresolved V gene, and the cause of the rest is unknown. That table is the source of V, J and clone size, and D and trimming were worked out from the DNA. This sample lists some 1 million clones; more than 65% were detected once. The top ten clonotypes cover around 1.4% of the sample.

This entry is derived from a study of shared clonotypes between healthy human individuals (dated by TCRdb to the early 2020s). Concerning the study at large: Two women and a few men aged 18 to 49 years were included in the cohort. Per donor, three plates each were used for CD4 naive and CD4 memory, two for CD8 naive, and one for CD8 memory. The study deeply sequenced blood TCR repertoires of five healthy adults to estimate repertoire size and the extent of clonotype sharing between individuals. To increase sequencing depth and limit assay-specific biases, different laboratories used diverse techniques to prepare libraries and sequence TCR repertoires. Between about 0.8 and 9 billion PBMCs per donor were obtained by leukapheresis. Study-wide findings and limitations: Sampling was restricted to blood, and TCR repertoires in tissue are likely to differ from TCR repertoires in blood. Because the study included a small number of donors, the genetic and exposure-history diversity represented was limited. Based on pairwise subsampling, the degree of clonotype sharing among donors was expected to be affected by sequencing depth. Approximately 5% of naive CD4, roughly 3.6% of naive CD8, roughly 2.4% of memory CD4, and around 0.42% of memory CD8 clonotypes were shared across a few donors. Larger estimated clonotype richness was generally found for naive subsets than for memory subsets. Clonotypes shared by all four sorted-subset donors showed higher generation probabilities than non-shared clonotypes. Rarefaction of sorted-subset datasets indicated incomplete sequencing despite the large sequencing depth.

Healthy HIV-negative adults with no recently reported acute infections or vaccinations were included as donors. Only Caucasian adults living in Nashville, Tennessee, USA were represented among the donors. CD4+ T cells were enriched by magnetic negative selection; naive cells were then positively selected on CD45RA, and the negative fraction formed the memory subset. Blood was collected by leukapheresis, and PBMCs were isolated by Ficoll-Histopaque density gradient centrifugation and then cryopreserved in liquid nitrogen vapor phase. Analytical flow cytometry was used to check the purity and quantity of every magnetically sorted T cell population. From each sorted fraction, genomic DNA was isolated and quantified by UV absorbance on a Nanodrop 2000c. The CDR3 numbers 14 residues from cysteine through phenylalanine. The read is trimmed to its CDR3 DNA, 42 bases read in frame from base 1. The CDR1 and CDR2 encoded by the germline V gene are LGHNT and FRNRAP. The junction carries 12 bases between V and J, which are trimmed by 3 bases and 3 bases respectively.

The material sequenced was memory CD4+ T cells sorted from blood. The sample's cell subset or site label, decoded: CD45RA-negative fraction. The receptor was derived from a man between 18 and 29 years old in good health. The sequence joins TRBV12-5 to TRBJ2-7, with the D gene too uncertain to name. The DNA sequence follows: TGTGCTAGTGGTTTTGGCGGAGCTTTCTACGAGCAGTACTTC. The translation is CASGFGGAFYEQYF.